Presented here are 29 T cell receptor beta chains from one specimen sequenced in a study of cytomegalovirus exposure and HLA in healthy donors. Vbeta (60) and Jbeta (13) primers were used in the PCR. Sequencing used immunoSEQ multiplex PCR; TCRdb keeps in-frame clones, though not all of them. The sample lists about 130,000 clones, about 80% occurring once. The specimen sequenced was PBMCs. These receptor sequences come from a woman aged 45-65 years in good health and CMV-seronegative.

V gene TRBV11-2 combines with J gene TRBJ1-1, with TRBD1 as a possible D gene (5 bases). The CDR3 contains 14 residues. CDR1 is SGHAT and CDR2 is FQNNGV in the germline V gene. V was pared by 7 bases and J by 0 bases, with 12 bases between. This chain's CDR3 is CASTETVMNTEAFF. The CDR3 nucleotides read TGTGCCAGCACCGAGACAGTCATGAACACTGAAGCTTTCTTT.

The CDR3 sequence: CASSLIGRGDEAFF. In DNA form, the CDR3 reads TGTGCCAGCAGTTTGATTGGCAGGGGGGATGAAGCTTTCTTT. This chain links TRBV28 with TRBJ1-1, with 7 bases that match TRBD1. V lost 3 bases and J lost 7; bases outside the gene matches: 8. The germline V gene encodes CDR1 MDHEN and CDR2 SYDVKM. The CDR3 has 14 amino acids.

This clone was seen once. The chain uses TRBV28 and TRBJ2-7; D might be TRBD2 (5 bases). This CDR3 is 13 amino acids long. CDR1 and CDR2 from the germline V gene are MDHEN and SYDVKM. V was trimmed by 2 bases and J by 7 bases, leaving 12 bases between them. Written as DNA, the CDR3 is TGTGCCAGCAGTTTACTAGGACTGATTGAGCAGTACTTC. This codes for CASSLLGLIEQYF. Full variable domain (outside the CDR3, taken from reference TRBV28 and TRBJ2-7): DVKVTQSSRYLVKRTGEKVFLECVQDMDHENMFWYRQDPGLGLRLIYFSYDVKMKEKGDIPEGYSVSREKKERFSLILESASTNQTSMYLCASSLLGLIEQYFGPGTRLTVT.

The genes are TRBV4-3 and TRBJ1-1, with a tentative D call TRBD1 (5 bases). Germline loops: CDR1 LGHNA, CDR2 YSLEER. Trimming left V 0 bases short and J 2 bases short, with 13 bases between. CDR3 length: 16 amino acids. The CDR3, as DNA: TGCGCCAGCAGCCAAGAACTAGCGGGGGGTAACACTGAAGCTTTCTTT. It yields the protein CASSQELAGGNTEAFF.

The chain joins TRBV19 to TRBJ2-3, with 8 nucleotides matching TRBD2. Germline CDR1 reads LNHDA; CDR2 reads SQIVND (reference sequence). J lost 4 bases, V lost 4 bases, and 4 bases had no gene match. The CDR3 is 14 amino acids. The CDR3 DNA is TGTGCCAGTAGTAGCGGGAGGTCTGCAGATACGCAGTATTTT. It codes for CASSSGRSADTQYF.

The chain couples TRBV5-1 to TRBJ2-2; TRBD2 agrees at 9 bases. Germline V gene lookup returns CDR1 SGHRS and CDR2 YFSETQ. J lost 2 bases, V lost 1 base, and 3 bases had no gene match. CDR3 length: 16 residues. The CDR3 loop reads CASSLIAGVNTGELFF. The CDR3 DNA is TGCGCCAGCAGCTTGATAGCGGGAGTTAACACCGGGGAGCTGTTTTTT.

The sample holds a few counts of this clone. The gene calls are TRBV19 and TRBJ1-2; D remains ambiguous. This CDR3 comprises 14 residues. CDR1 and CDR2 (germline): LNHDA, SQIVND (reference sequence). V gave up 5 bases and J gave up 2 bases, with 12 bases separating them. The CDR3 region is CASSPTNGNYGYTF. CDR3 bases: TGTGCCAGTAGTCCCACGAACGGGAACTATGGCTACACCTTC.

This clone turned up a few times. V usage is TRBV9 and J usage is TRBJ2-1; TRBD1 matches 7 bases. CDR1 is SGDLS and CDR2 is YYNGEE in the germline V gene. The CDR3 totals 12 residues. V shed 4 bases and J 6 bases; nucleotides not matched to a gene: 1. CDR3: CASSPGGNEQFF. Here the CDR3 DNA reads TGTGCCAGCAGCCCAGGGGGCAATGAGCAGTTCTTC.

The V and J genes are TRBV27 and TRBJ1-2, with D unresolved. Germline V gene data show CDR1 as MNHEY and CDR2 as SMNVEV (reference sequence). This CDR3 spans 13 amino acids. Trimming took 5 bases from V and 8 from J, leaving 15 bases between them. The CDR3 here is CASSAARSGGYTF. In nucleotides, the CDR3 is TGTGCCAGCAGTGCCGCCCGATCGGGAGGCTACACCTTC.

The J gene is TRBJ2-2, the V gene TRBV11-2; 9 bases are a match to TRBD1. V dropped 2 bases and J dropped 3; count of bases not matched to a gene: 4. CDR3 length: 16 residues. CDR1 and CDR2 from the germline V gene are SGHAT and FQNNGV. The CDR3 DNA follows: TGTGCCAGCAGCTTACAGGGACAGGGAGACACCGGGGAGCTGTTTTTT. Translating gives CASSLQGQGDTGELFF.

The rearrangement joins TRBV4-1 to TRBJ1-2; perhaps TRBD1 as D (6 bases). Per the germline V gene, CDR1 is MGHRA and CDR2 is YSYEKL. Between the trimmed V and J ends, which lost 1 base and 5 bases, there was a span of 8 bases. The CDR3 runs 13 residues. The CDR3 DNA reads TGCGCCAGCAGCCAAGGAGGGGGATATGGCTACACCTTC. Its translation is CASSQGGGYGYTF.

This clone turned up a few times. The J gene is TRBJ2-5, the V gene TRBV28; a weak D match, TRBD2 (5 bases). The DNA end lines up better with TRBJ2-7; the J call may be wrong. The CDR3 extends over 13 amino acids. Germline CDR1 reads MDHEN; CDR2 reads SYDVKM. CDR3 DNA: TGTGCCAGCAGCCTCCTGGGGAGTCACGAGCAGTACTTC. This codes for CASSLLGSHEQYF.

The V call is TRBV28, the J call TRBJ2-5; TRBD1 is a possible D gene (5 bases). With 10 bases removed from V and 1 base from J, the gap between germline ends came to 10 bases. CDR1 and CDR2 (germline): MDHEN, SYDVKM. CDR3 length equals 12 residues. The CDR3 loop is CATRTSQETQYF. CDR3 DNA: TGTGCCACTCGGACATCCCAAGAGACCCAGTACTTC.

This chain links TRBV4-3 with TRBJ2-3, with 11 positions matching TRBD2. Germline-derived CDR1 and CDR2 are LGHNA and YSLEER. This CDR3 is built from 17 residues. V was clipped by 1 base and J by 2 bases; unmatched bases: 5. CDR3 DNA sequence: TGCGCCAGCAGCCAAGCGCTAGCGGGAGGACCCACAGATACGCAGTATTTT. This sequence encodes CASSQALAGGPTDTQYF.

The CDR3 reads CASRENTEAFF. CDR3 bases: TGTGCCAGCCGAGAGAACACTGAAGCTTTCTTT. The V gene is TRBV28, the J gene TRBJ1-1; D ambiguous. V was shortened by 8 bases and J by 1 base, with 5 bases between the two germline ends. This CDR3 comprises 11 residues. Germline CDR1 MDHEN, CDR2 SYDVKM. Based on the CDR3 plus reference TRBV28 and TRBJ1-1, the full variable domain is DVKVTQSSRYLVKRTGEKVFLECVQDMDHENMFWYRQDPGLGLRLIYFSYDVKMKEKGDIPEGYSVSREKKERFSLILESASTNQTSMYLCASRENTEAFFGQGTRLTVV.

Written as DNA, the CDR3 is TGTGCCACCTGGGAGGCTTTCCCCTCTGGCGAGCAGTACTTC. This translates into CATWEAFPSGEQYF. V usage is TRBV6-5 and J usage is TRBJ2-7; perhaps TRBD2 as D (6 bases). Germline values: CDR1 MNHEY, CDR2 SVGAGI. Trimming took 10 bases from V and 6 from J, leaving 22 bases between them. The CDR3 totals 14 residues.

The chain has TRBV28 and TRBJ2-5; no definite D call. From germline, CDR1 is MDHEN and CDR2 SYDVKM. V lost 2 bases and J lost 1, with 11 bases in between. The CDR3 extends over 15 amino acids. In nucleotides, the CDR3 is TGTGCCAGCAGTTTAGTTGGCAGGTTCCAAGAGACCCAGTACTTC. It translates to CASSLVGRFQETQYF.

The sample holds a few counts of this clone. The chain joins TRBV7-9 to TRBJ2-1; 11 bases line up with TRBD2. V was pared by 5 bases and J by 7 bases, with 10 bases of the junction left unmatched. CDR1 is SEHNR and CDR2 is FQNEAQ in the germline V gene (reference sequence). CDR3 length equals 16 residues. The CDR3: CASSPDGASGRNEQFF. The CDR3 DNA follows: TGTGCCAGCAGCCCGGACGGGGCTAGCGGGAGGAATGAGCAGTTCTTC.

This chain links TRBV18 with TRBJ2-3; 7 positions agree with TRBD1. The V gene's germline CDR1 is KGHSH and CDR2 LQKENI. The CDR3 totals 16 residues. After removal of 4 bases from V and 2 bases from J, the junction contained 9 bases not matched to a gene. CDR3 protein: CASSLAGTVYTDTQYF. CDR3 DNA sequence: TGTGCCAGCTCACTTGCCGGGACAGTATACACAGATACGCAGTATTTT. Using reference TRBV18 and TRBJ2-3 for the parts outside the CDR3, the full variable domain is NAGVMQNPRHLVRRRGQEARLRCSPMKGHSHVYWYRQLPEEGLKFMVYLQKENIIDESGMPKERFSAEFPKEGPSILRIQQVVRGDSAAYFCASSLAGTVYTDTQYFGPGTRLTVL.

The chain couples TRBV7-9 to TRBJ2-7; 7 nucleotides align to TRBD2. Trimming took 5 bases from V and 3 from J; bases not matched to a gene: 13. CDR1 and CDR2 (germline): SEHNR, FQNEAQ (reference sequence). This CDR3 has 16 residues. CDR3 in amino acids: CASSAPGGFVYYEQYF. The CDR3 nucleotides read TGTGCCAGCAGCGCCCCGGGGGGATTCGTCTACTACGAGCAGTACTTC.

The chain links TRBV27 to TRBJ2-2; TRBD1 is a possible D gene (5 bases). CDR3 size: 15 residues. V was pared by 4 bases and J by 3 bases, with 12 bases between. CDR1 and CDR2 (germline): MNHEY, SMNVEV (reference sequence). CDR3 region: CASSYSDRYTGELFF. The CDR3, as DNA: TGTGCCAGCAGTTATTCCGACAGATACACCGGGGAGCTGTTTTTT.

This clone appeared a single time. The chain recombines TRBV15 with TRBJ1-5; D possibly corresponds to TRBD1 (5 bases). V shed 5 bases and J shed 3 bases, with 14 bases lying between them. This CDR3 comprises 15 residues. The germline CDR1 and CDR2 sequences are LNHNV and YYDKDF (reference sequence). The DNA for the CDR3 is TGTGCCACCAGCCCCCAGGGAGGGTACAATCAGCCCCAGCATTTT. Protein sequence: CATSPQGGYNQPQHF. Drawing the rest from reference TRBV15 and TRBJ1-5, the complete variable domain is DAMVIQNPRYQVTQFGKPVTLSCSQTLNHNVMYWYQQKSSQAPKLLFHYYDKDFNNEADTPDNFQSRRPNTSFCFLDIRSPGLGDTAMYLCATSPQGGYNQPQHFGDGTRLSIL.

Comments on this clone: Germline and junction disagree at one end, which may indicate a read error. This chain uses TRBV7-9 with TRBJ1-2; D gene uncertain. The CDR3 is 12 amino acids. CDR1 and CDR2 from the germline V gene are SEHNR and FQNEAQ (reference sequence). Here the CDR3 DNA reads TGTTCCAGCGCGATTGAAATCTATGGCTACACCTTC. It is translated as CSSAIEIYGYTF.

The chain couples TRBV25-1 to TRBJ2-5; D might be TRBD1 (6 bases). Gene TRBJ2-7 matches the end of the DNA better, so the J call may be wrong. The CDR3 contains 14 residues. Per the germline V gene, CDR1 is MGHDK and CDR2 is SYGVNS. The CDR3 here is CASAVQTGAYEQYF. The CDR3, as DNA: TGTGCCAGCGCCGTCCAGACAGGAGCCTACGAGCAGTACTTC.

The chain links TRBV6-5 to TRBJ2-1, with D possibly TRBD2 on 6 matching bases. The CDR3 length is 15 residues. Germline assignment: CDR1 MNHEY and CDR2 SVGAGI. V lost 8 bases and J 0 bases, leaving 14 bases between the germline ends. The CDR3 is CASELALGSYNEQFF. In DNA form, the CDR3 reads TGTGCCAGCGAACTAGCTCTGGGCTCCTACAATGAGCAGTTCTTC.

This clone was detected only a few times. The chain employs TRBV11-2 and TRBJ2-1; D may be TRBD2 (5 bases). The CDR3 totals 17 residues. Trimming cost V 1 base and J 1 base, with 14 bases left between them. CDR1 and CDR2 (germline): SGHAT, FQNNGV. The CDR3 bases are TGTGCCAGCAGCTTAGGGAGGACTTACCTATCCTACAATGAGCAGTTCTTC. Translating gives CASSLGRTYLSYNEQFF.

The genes are TRBV7-8 and TRBJ1-5; the D is unclear. V was cut by 2 bases and J by 0 bases, with 11 bases left in between. Germline V lookup: CDR1 SGHVS, CDR2 FQNEAQ. The CDR3 loop spans 16 amino acids. In DNA form, the CDR3 reads TGTGCCAGCAGCTTACTTGGCGGAGATAGCAATCAGCCCCAGCATTTT. Its translation is CASSLLGGDSNQPQHF.

The V call is TRBV27, the J call TRBJ2-5; TRBD1 matches 9 bases. The J call may be faulty, since TRBJ2-7 better matches the DNA end. The CDR3 consists of 16 residues. Germline CDR1 MNHEY, CDR2 SMNVEV (reference sequence). The CDR3 here is CASSWNARTGDYEQYF. The CDR3 coding sequence is TGTGCCAGCAGTTGGAACGCGAGGACAGGGGACTACGAGCAGTACTTC.

This clone has only a few counts. The J gene is TRBJ2-1, the V gene TRBV19; 9 bases are shared with TRBD2. This CDR3 is built from 18 residues. CDR1 is LNHDA and CDR2 is SQIVND in the germline V gene (reference sequence). Germline trimming cut 7 bases from V and 0 bases from J; bases unmatched to any gene: 13. The CDR3 region is CASMEAAGGSSSYNEQFF. Written as DNA, the CDR3 is TGTGCCAGTATGGAGGCGGCGGGAGGGTCGAGCTCCTACAATGAGCAGTTCTTC.